The entry below gives a single T cell receptor beta chain sequence along with its context. Other DNA sequences within the sample encode an identical CDR3. Within the 2 weeks before study entry, each person in the exposed group met a COVID-19 case. The data were produced by immunoSEQ multiplex PCR, yet TCRdb's version contains in-frame clones alone and is incomplete. This table has some 320,000 clones, 75% to 90% appearing once. This sample is part of a study of blood T cell repertoires in COVID-19. V shed 0 bases, J shed 3 bases, and the junction held 3 bases outside the gene matches. CDR1 is SGHDT and CDR2 is YYEEEE in the germline V gene. This CDR3 contains 14 residues.

This sequence originates from a woman aged 25-40 years who had been exposed to COVID-19. V gene TRBV5-6 combines with J gene TRBJ2-7; 7 bases line up with TRBD2. Sequencing was performed on PBMCs or T cells enriched from blood (not recorded which). The CDR3 coding sequence is TGTGCCAGCAGCTTGGGAGCGGGAAGCTACGAGCAGTACTTC. Translation: CASSLGAGSYEQYF.